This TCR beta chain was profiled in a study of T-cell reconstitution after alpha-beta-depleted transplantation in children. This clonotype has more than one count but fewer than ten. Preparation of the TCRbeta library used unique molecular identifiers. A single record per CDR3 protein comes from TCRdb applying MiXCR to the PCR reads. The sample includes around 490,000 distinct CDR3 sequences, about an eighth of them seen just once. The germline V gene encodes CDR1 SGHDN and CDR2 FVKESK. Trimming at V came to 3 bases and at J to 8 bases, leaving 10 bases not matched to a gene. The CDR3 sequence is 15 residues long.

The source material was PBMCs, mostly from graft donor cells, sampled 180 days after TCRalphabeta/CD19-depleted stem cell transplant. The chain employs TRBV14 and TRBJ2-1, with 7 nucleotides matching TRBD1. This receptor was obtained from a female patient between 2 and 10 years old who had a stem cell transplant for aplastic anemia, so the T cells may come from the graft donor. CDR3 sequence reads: CASSQHSGQAHEQFF. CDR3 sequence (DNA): TGTGCCAGCAGCCAGCACAGCGGACAGGCCCATGAGCAGTTCTTC.